One and the same sample provided the 19 T cell receptor beta chains below, sequenced in a study of T cells in women clearing cervical HPV infection. Method: immunoSEQ multiplex PCR; TCRdb's copy keeps in-frame clones and lacks some. The listing records some 40,000 clones. Input material: blood buffy coat. The receptors originated from a woman aged 18 to 75 with a cervical HPV16 infection that either progressed to CIN3+ or cleared (not recorded which).

As for this clone: The read comes to an end 3 residues before the CDR3 does, leaving the germline J gene to fill in the end. The V and J genes are TRBV19 and TRBJ2-7; 12 nucleotides align to TRBD2. With V trimmed by 5 bases and J by 3 bases, 5 bases remained unmatched. Germline V CDR1 and CDR2: LNHDA, SQIVND (reference sequence). This CDR3 is 15 amino acids long. The CDR3 sequence: CASSALAGGDYEQYF. Partial CDR3 DNA: TGTGCCAGTAGTGCCCTAGCGGGAGGGGACTACGAG.

As for this clone: With the read ending 3 residues before the CDR3 end, the germline J gene is used to fill in that end. This chain links TRBV5-1 with TRBJ1-2, with 8 bases fitting TRBD1. There are 15 residues in the CDR3. Germline CDR1 and CDR2: SGHRS and YFSETQ. CDR3 sequence: CASSDRTGSSYDYTF. The sequenced part of the CDR3 DNA is TGCGCCAGCAGTGACCGGACAGGGAGCTCCTACGAC.

Turning to this clone: Read data end 3 residues before the CDR3 end; the end is taken from the germline J gene. The chain links TRBV20-1 to TRBJ2-7, with 11 positions matching TRBD2. The CDR3 contains 15 residues. Per germline, CDR1 DFQATT and CDR2 SNEGSKA (reference sequence). The trim removed 0 bases at V and 3 bases at J, leaving 4 bases unmatched. The CDR3 spells CSARDSGRALYEQYF. The DNA read from the CDR3 is TGCAGTGCTAGAGATAGCGGGAGGGCGCTCTACGAG.

About this clone: The read ends 3 residues early relative to the CDR3; the germline J gene fills the gap. The V and J genes are TRBV19 and TRBJ1-6, with D tentatively TRBD1 (6 bases). Germline CDR1 is LNHDA and CDR2 is SQIVND (reference sequence). Trimming stripped 3 bases from V and 9 bases from J, with 18 bases between. The CDR3 runs to 16 residues. CDR3 DNA, as far as it was read: TGTGCCAGTAGTATTACCGCTCAGGGGAGCGGTTCACCC. Protein: CASSITAQGSGSP. The full CDR3 protein reads CASSITAQGSGSPLHF.

A note on this clone: The read finishes 3 residues shy of the CDR3 end, and the germline J gene is used to complete it. This chain uses TRBV19 with TRBJ2-7; 7 bases agree with TRBD1. CDR1 is LNHDA, CDR2 SQIVND, per germline (reference sequence). V trimming: 3 bases; J trimming: 5 bases; junction bases outside the gene matches: 10. The CDR3 runs 15 residues. Incomplete CDR3 DNA: TGTGCCAGTAGTATGAGACAGGGTGACCCCCACGAG. Translated, it gives CASSMRQGDPHE. The full CDR3 is CASSMRQGDPHEQYF.

To note about this clone: The CDR3 end is not reached by the read, which stops 3 residues before it; the germline J gene fills it in. J is TRBJ2-1 and V is TRBV19; 9 bases line up with TRBD2. The V and J ends lost 7 bases and 5 bases, in that order; junction bases with no gene match: 6. The length of the CDR3 is 14 residues. Germline lookup yields CDR1 LNHDA and CDR2 SQIVND (reference sequence). The CDR3 sequence: CASTPSGINNEQFF. CDR3 DNA (partial): TGTGCCAGTACCCCTAGCGGGATAAACAATGAG.

In regard to this clone: The sequence runs out 3 residues before the end of the CDR3; the remainder is reconstructed from the germline J gene. The gene calls are TRBV7-6 and TRBJ2-3; D not resolved. The CDR3 is 16 residues long. The V end was cut by 1 base, the J end by 1 base, with 12 bases between. Looked up from germline, CDR1 is SGHVS and CDR2 is FNYEAQ. CDR3 DNA (partial): TGTGCCAGCAGCTTAGGGGCAGGCCCCGGCACAGATACG. Amino acid sequence: CASSLGAGPGTDT. The CDR3 in full is CASSLGAGPGTDTQYF.

A remark on this clone: The read ends 3 residues shy of where the CDR3 ends; the end is completed using the germline J gene. The chain links TRBV5-1 to TRBJ1-1; D is unresolved. The V gene's germline CDR1 is SGHRS and CDR2 YFSETQ. The V gene lost 0 bases and the J gene lost 4 bases, with 13 bases spanning the gap. The CDR3 spans 15 residues. CDR3 DNA (partial): TGCGCCAGCAGCTTGGTAGCAGAGACTCTCACTGAA. It yields the protein CASSLVAETLTE. The CDR3 reads in full as CASSLVAETLTEAFF.

Comments on this clone: The read ends 3 residues early relative to the CDR3; the germline J gene fills the gap. The same CDR3 arises from other DNA sequences in this sample as well. J is TRBJ2-3 and V is TRBV18; D is possibly TRBD1 (5 bases). Germline CDR1 is KGHSH and CDR2 is LQKENI. The CDR3 has 13 residues. The part of the CDR3 DNA that was read is TGTGCCAGCTCACCCCAGGGTGGAGAGACG. Translating gives CASSPQGGET. The whole CDR3 protein reads CASSPQGGETQYF.

Comment on this clone: Read coverage stops 3 residues before the CDR3 terminus; the germline J gene supplies the remainder. V and J are TRBV28 and TRBJ2-3; 13 nucleotides match TRBD2. Per germline, CDR1 MDHEN and CDR2 SYDVKM. V dropped 5 bases and J dropped 2; count of bases not matched to a gene: 4. The CDR3 runs to 16 residues. The CDR3 DNA, read in part, is TGTGCCAGCAGTGGACTAGCGGGAGATTTCACAGATACG. Translation: CASSGLAGDFTDT. In full, the CDR3 reads CASSGLAGDFTDTQYF.

The CDR3 is CASSPWETGRNGQYF. The sequenced CDR3 bases are TGTGCCAGCAGCCCTTGGGAGACAGGGAGAAATGGT. This chain connects TRBV7-9 to TRBJ2-4, with 7 nucleotides matching TRBD1. The CDR3 goes on 3 residues after the read ends, and that part is filled in from the germline J gene. Per germline, CDR1 SEHNR and CDR2 FQNEAQ (reference sequence). CDR3 size: 15 residues.

Of note for this clone: The observed sequence ends 3 residues before the CDR3 terminus, with the missing tail filled in from the germline J gene. This chain joins TRBV10-3 and TRBJ2-7, with D maybe TRBD2 (5 bases). Germline-derived CDR1 and CDR2 are ENHRY and SYGVKD. The length of the CDR3 is 14 residues. V gave up 7 bases and J gave up 0 bases, with 13 bases separating them. CDR3: CAIKDSTSSYEQYF. The CDR3 DNA, read in part, is TGTGCCATCAAGGACTCCACGAGCTCCTACGAG.

Comment on this clone: Mismatch with germline at one junction end may stem from a read error. The read comes to an end 3 residues before the CDR3 does, leaving the germline J gene to fill in the end. Other nucleotide sequences from this sample produce the same CDR3. The V call is TRBV19, the J call TRBJ1-3; D gene unclear. Germline values: CDR1 LNHDA, CDR2 SQIVND (reference sequence). CDR3 length equals 17 residues. The CDR3 sequence: CASSIFEGPSSGNTIYF. The sequenced part of the CDR3 DNA is TGTGCCAGTAGTATCTTCGAGGGCCCGAGCTCTGGAAACACT.

Points on this clone: The CDR3 end is not reached by the read, which stops 3 residues before it; the germline J gene fills it in. This chain joins TRBV14 and TRBJ2-3; 11 bases align to TRBD2. CDR1 and CDR2 from the germline V gene are SGHDN and FVKESK. V was pared by 6 bases and J by 5 bases, with 10 bases of the junction left unmatched. This CDR3 comprises 16 residues. CDR3 DNA (partial): TGTGCCAGCAGTCGGCCCCGTAGCGGGAGGGGAGATACG. This translates into CASSRPRSGRGDT. The whole CDR3 reads CASSRPRSGRGDTQYF.

To note about this clone: With the read ending 3 residues before the CDR3 end, the germline J gene is used to fill in that end. The chain combines TRBV6-4 with TRBJ2-2; weak D call: TRBD1 (5 bases). Germline V CDR1 and CDR2: MRHNA, SNTAGT. CDR3 length: 14 residues. V was trimmed by 2 bases and J by 4 bases, leaving 8 bases between them. The sequenced part of the CDR3 DNA is TGTGCCAGCAGTGACAGGGGTGGCACCGGGGAG. Protein: CASSDRGGTGE. The whole CDR3 region reads CASSDRGGTGELFF.

Comment on this clone: Read data end 3 residues before the CDR3 end; the end is taken from the germline J gene. The gene calls are TRBV6-2 or TRBV6-3 and TRBJ1-2; TRBD1 matches at 7 bases. J was trimmed by 2 bases and V by 10 bases; bases with no gene match: 4. CDR1 is MNHEY, CDR2 SVGEGT, per germline. The CDR3 extends over 12 amino acids. CDR3 protein: CATIQGNYGYTF. CDR3 bases read: TGTGCCACTATACAGGGGAACTATGGC.

Regarding this clone: The CDR3 end lies 3 residues beyond the end of the read and is filled in from the germline J gene. The chain employs TRBV7-9 and TRBJ1-2; maybe TRBD1 (5 bases). The CDR3 loop spans 14 amino acids. From germline, CDR1 is SEHNR and CDR2 FQNEAQ (reference sequence). CDR3 DNA, as far as it was read: TGTGCCAGCGGACTAGCGGGACTCATCTACGAC. Translating it yields CASGLAGLIYD. In full, the CDR3 reads CASGLAGLIYDYTF.

As to this clone: Read sequence stops 3 residues before the CDR3 end, and the germline J gene provides the missing end. The chain couples TRBV30 to TRBJ2-3, with TRBD2 matching 10 bases. The CDR3 sequence is 17 residues long. Germline-derived CDR1 and CDR2 are GTSNPN and SVGIG (reference sequence). CDR3 DNA (partial): TGTGCCTGGAGTCCGGGACTAGCGTCTGTAACCCAAGAGACG. It yields the protein CAWSPGLASVTQET. The full CDR3 sequence reads CAWSPGLASVTQETQYF. The full variable domain, rest sourced from reference TRBV30 and TRBJ2-3, is SQTIHQWPATLVQPVGSPLSLECTVEGTSNPNLYWYRQAAGRGLQLLFYSVGIGQISSEVPQNLSASRPQDRQFILSSKKLLLSDSGFYLCAWSPGLASVTQETQYFGPGTRLTVL.

Regarding this clone: The CDR3 extends 3 residues past the end of the read, so its final part is completed from the germline J gene. The rearrangement links TRBV2 to TRBJ2-4; 7 bases are shared with TRBD2. The V gene's germline CDR1 is SNHLY and CDR2 FYNNEI. V lost 5 bases to trimming and J lost 6 bases; unmatched junction nucleotides: 10. This CDR3 has 15 residues. Here the CDR3 reads CASSSRLVAGNIQYF. The sequenced CDR3 bases are TGTGCCAGCAGTTCCCGGTTGGTAGCGGGAAACATT.